This TCR beta chain was identified during a study of cytomegalovirus exposure and HLA in healthy donors. Study-wide context: A subsequent analysis reported that the roughly 130 validation repertoires were produced on the same platform that had also been used for the roughly 700 first-cohort repertoires. Regarding the study as a whole: In a later analysis, first-cohort TCR clusters were found to tend to co-occur in the approximately 120 validation repertoires.

Concerning this clone: Its antigen is undetermined.

TCRdb keeps only in-frame clones here, not all; method: immunoSEQ multiplex PCR. The sample yields about 64,000 clones, under 95% seen once. V was clipped by 2 bases and J by 9 bases; unmatched bases: 7. Germline V gene sequence: CDR1 SQVTM, CDR2 ANQGSEA. The CDR3 runs to 14 residues. Sequenced input: PBMCs. The clonotype comes from a young woman in good health and CMV-seronegative. This sequence joins TRBV29-1 and TRBJ2-3, with 11 bases identical to TRBD1. The CDR3 here is CSVEKVDRGRTQYF. Written as DNA, the CDR3 is TGCAGCGTTGAAAAGGTGGACAGGGGGCGGACGCAGTATTTT.